The source of this T cell receptor (beta chain) is a study of T-cell memory formation after mild COVID-19. Study-wide context: Clusters were largely donor specific. Overall study findings and caveats: Balance between CD4 and CD8 was seen in clones contracting day 15 to 85, and a CD4+ lean was seen in later expanders. There were some responding clones in pre-infection memory, which suggested that cross-reactive memory had joined.

The V end lost 5 bases, the J end lost 5 bases, and 10 bases lay between the germline ends. Germline V lookup: CDR1 SGHVS, CDR2 FNYEAQ. This CDR3 contains 13 residues. TCRdb re-called the 5' RACE reads with MiXCR, one entry per CDR3 protein. The sample records roughly 110,000 distinct CDR3 sequences, approximately 17% being singletons. For this clonotype: Its antigen is undetermined.

This clonotype was sampled from an adult woman who had mild COVID-19 (a few samples of this study predate the infection). Cell type and time point are not known. Sequencing was performed on PBMCs or a T cell subset sorted from them (not recorded which). V is TRBV7-6 and J is TRBJ1-5, with D hard to call. The CDR3 region has the DNA TGTGCCAGCAGCCGTACCTGGGATCAGCCCCAGCATTTT. Its protein is CASSRTWDQPQHF.